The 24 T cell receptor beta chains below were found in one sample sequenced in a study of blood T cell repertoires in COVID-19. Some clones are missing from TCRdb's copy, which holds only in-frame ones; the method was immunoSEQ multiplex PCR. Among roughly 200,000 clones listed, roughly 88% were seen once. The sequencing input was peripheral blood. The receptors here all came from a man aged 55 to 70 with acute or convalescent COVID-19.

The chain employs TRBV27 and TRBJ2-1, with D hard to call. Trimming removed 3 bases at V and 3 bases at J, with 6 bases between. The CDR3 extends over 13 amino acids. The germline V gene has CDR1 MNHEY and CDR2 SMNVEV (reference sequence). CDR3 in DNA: TGTGCCAGCAGTTTGGGCCGCTACAATGAGCAGTTCTTC. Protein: CASSLGRYNEQFF.

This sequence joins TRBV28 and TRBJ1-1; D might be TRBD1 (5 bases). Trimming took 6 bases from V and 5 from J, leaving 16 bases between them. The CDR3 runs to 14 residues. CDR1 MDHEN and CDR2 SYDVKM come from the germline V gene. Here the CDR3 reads CASRTLGAGTEAFF. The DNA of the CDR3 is TGTGCCAGCAGAACCCTCGGGGCGGGGACTGAAGCTTTCTTT. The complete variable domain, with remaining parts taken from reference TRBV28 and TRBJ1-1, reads DVKVTQSSRYLVKRTGEKVFLECVQDMDHENMFWYRQDPGLGLRLIYFSYDVKMKEKGDIPEGYSVSREKKERFSLILESASTNQTSMYLCASRTLGAGTEAFFGQGTRLTVV.

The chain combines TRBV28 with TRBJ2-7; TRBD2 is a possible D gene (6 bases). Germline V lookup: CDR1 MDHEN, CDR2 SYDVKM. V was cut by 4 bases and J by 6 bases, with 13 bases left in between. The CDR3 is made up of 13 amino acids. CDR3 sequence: CASSSPMRGEQYF. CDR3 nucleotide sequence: TGTGCCAGCAGTTCACCTATGCGGGGCGAGCAGTACTTC.

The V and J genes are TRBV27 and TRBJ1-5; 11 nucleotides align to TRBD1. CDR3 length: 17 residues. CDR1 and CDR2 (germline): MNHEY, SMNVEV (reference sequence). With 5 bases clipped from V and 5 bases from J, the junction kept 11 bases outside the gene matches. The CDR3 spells CASSLRGQGATHQPQHF. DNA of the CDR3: TGTGCCAGCAGTCTAAGAGGACAGGGGGCGACCCATCAGCCCCAGCATTTT.

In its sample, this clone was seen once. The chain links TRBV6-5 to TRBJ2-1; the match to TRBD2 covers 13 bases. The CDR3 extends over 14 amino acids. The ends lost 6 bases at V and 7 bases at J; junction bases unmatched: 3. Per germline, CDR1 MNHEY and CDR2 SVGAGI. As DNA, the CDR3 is TGTGCCAGCAGGCGGACTAGCGGGGGAAATGAGCAGTTCTTC. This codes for CASRRTSGGNEQFF.

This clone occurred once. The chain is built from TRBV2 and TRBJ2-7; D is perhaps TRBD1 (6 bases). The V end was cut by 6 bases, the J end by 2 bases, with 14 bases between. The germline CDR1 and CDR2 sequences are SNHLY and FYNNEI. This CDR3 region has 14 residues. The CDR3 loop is CASRETTGAYEQYF. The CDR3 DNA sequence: TGTGCCAGCAGAGAGACGACAGGCGCCTACGAGCAGTACTTC.

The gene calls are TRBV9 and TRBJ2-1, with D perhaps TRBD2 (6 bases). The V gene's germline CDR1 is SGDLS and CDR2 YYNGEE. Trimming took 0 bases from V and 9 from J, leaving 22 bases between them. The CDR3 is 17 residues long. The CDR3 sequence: CASSVASRGLGGGEQFF. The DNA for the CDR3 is TGTGCCAGCAGCGTAGCTTCCCGCGGGCTGGGAGGTGGTGAGCAGTTCTTC.

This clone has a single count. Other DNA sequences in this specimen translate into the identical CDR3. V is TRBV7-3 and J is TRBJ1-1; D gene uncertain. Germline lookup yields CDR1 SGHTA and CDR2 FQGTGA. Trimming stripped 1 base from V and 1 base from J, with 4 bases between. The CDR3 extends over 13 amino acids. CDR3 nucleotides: TGTGCCAGCAGCTTAAATAGGAACACTGAAGCTTTCTTT. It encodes CASSLNRNTEAFF.

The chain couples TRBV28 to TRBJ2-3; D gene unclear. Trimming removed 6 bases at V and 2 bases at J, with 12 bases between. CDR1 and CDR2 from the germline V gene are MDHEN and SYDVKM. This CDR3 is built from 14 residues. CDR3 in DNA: TGTGCCAGCAGGCTTAGAACAGTCACAGATACGCAGTATTTT. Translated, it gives CASRLRTVTDTQYF.

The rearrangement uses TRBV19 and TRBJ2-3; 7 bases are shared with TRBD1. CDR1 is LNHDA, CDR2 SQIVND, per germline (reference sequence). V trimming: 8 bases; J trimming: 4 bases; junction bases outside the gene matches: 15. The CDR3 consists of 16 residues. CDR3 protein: CASSTVAGGLADTQYF. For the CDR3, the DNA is TGTGCCAGTTCTACGGTTGCAGGGGGATTAGCAGATACGCAGTATTTT.

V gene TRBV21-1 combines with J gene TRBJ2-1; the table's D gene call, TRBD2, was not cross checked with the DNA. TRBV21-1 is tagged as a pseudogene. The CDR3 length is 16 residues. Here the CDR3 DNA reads TGTGCCAGCAGCAAAGGGACTAGGGTATCGGAGCTTCCGCAGTTCTTC. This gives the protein CASSKGTRVSELPQFF.

The CDR3 DNA reads as TGTGCCAGCAGTTACTCCTCCTCGGTGGGGAGGAACACTGAAGCTTTCTTT. Protein sequence: CASSYSSSVGRNTEAFF. The V call is TRBV6-2 or TRBV6-3, the J call TRBJ1-1; no clear D gene. Germline values: CDR1 MNHEY, CDR2 SVGEGT. Deletions cut 0 bases from V and 1 base from J, with 15 bases between. The CDR3 covers 17 residues.

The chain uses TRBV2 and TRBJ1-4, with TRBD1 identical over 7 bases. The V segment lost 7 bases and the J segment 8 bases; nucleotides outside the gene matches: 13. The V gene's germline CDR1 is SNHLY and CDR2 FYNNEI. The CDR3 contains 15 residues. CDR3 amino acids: CASNDRDSPQEKLFF. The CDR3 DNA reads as TGTGCCAGCAACGACAGGGACTCCCCTCAGGAAAAACTGTTTTTT.

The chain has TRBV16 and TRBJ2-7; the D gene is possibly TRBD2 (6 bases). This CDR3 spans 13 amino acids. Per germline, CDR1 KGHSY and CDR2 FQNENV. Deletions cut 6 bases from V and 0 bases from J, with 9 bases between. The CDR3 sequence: CASRKRASYEQYF. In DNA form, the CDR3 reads TGTGCCAGCAGAAAGCGGGCCTCCTACGAGCAGTACTTC.

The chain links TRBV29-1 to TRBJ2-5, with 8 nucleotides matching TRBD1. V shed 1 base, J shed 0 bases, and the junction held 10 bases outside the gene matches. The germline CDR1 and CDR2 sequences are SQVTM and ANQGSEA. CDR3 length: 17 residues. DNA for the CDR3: TGCAGCGTTGAAGGGGGTCCGGGACAGGACCACCAAGAGACCCAGTACTTC. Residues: CSVEGGPGQDHQETQYF.

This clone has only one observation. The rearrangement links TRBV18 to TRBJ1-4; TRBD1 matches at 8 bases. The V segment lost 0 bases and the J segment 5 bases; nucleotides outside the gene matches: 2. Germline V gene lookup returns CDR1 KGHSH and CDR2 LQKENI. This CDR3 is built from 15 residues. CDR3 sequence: CASSPPGTGNEKLFF. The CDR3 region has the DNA TGTGCCAGCTCACCACCCGGGACAGGCAATGAAAAACTGTTTTTT.

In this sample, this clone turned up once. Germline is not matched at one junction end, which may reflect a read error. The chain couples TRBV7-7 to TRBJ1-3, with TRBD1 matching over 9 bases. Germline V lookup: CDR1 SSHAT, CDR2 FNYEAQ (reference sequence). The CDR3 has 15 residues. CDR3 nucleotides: TGTGCTAGCAGCCCCGGGACAGGGCCTGGAAACACCATATATTTT. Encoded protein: CASSPGTGPGNTIYF.

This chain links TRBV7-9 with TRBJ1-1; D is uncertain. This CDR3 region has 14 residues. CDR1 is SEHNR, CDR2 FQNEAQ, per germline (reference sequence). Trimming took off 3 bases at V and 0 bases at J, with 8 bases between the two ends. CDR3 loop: CASSFNSVNTEAFF. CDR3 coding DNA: TGTGCCAGCAGCTTTAATTCGGTGAACACTGAAGCTTTCTTT.

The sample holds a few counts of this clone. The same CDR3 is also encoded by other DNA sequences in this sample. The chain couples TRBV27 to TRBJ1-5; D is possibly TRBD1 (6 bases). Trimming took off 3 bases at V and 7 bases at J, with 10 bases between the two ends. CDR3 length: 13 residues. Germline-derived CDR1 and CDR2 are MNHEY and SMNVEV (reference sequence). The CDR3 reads CASSLVGAQPQHF. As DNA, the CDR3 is TGTGCCAGCAGTTTGGTGGGGGCCCAGCCCCAGCATTTT.

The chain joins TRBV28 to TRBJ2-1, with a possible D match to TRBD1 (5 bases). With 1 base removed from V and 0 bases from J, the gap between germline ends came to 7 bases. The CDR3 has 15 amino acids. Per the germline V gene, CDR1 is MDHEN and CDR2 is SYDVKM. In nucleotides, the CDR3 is TGTGCCAGCAGTTTATTACAGGTCTCCTACAATGAGCAGTTCTTC. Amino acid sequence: CASSLLQVSYNEQFF.

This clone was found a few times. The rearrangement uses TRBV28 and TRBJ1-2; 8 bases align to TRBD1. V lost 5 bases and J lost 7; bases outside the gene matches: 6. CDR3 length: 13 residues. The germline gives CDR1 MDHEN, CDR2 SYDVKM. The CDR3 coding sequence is TGTGCCAGCAGTCCGGACAGGGATTTTGGCTACACCTTC. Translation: CASSPDRDFGYTF.

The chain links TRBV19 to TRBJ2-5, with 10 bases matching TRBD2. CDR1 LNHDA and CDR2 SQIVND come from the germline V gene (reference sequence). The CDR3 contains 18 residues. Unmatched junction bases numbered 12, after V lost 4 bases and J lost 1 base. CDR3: CASSKGQREGVGQETQYF. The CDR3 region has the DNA TGTGCCAGTAGTAAGGGCCAGCGGGAGGGGGTGGGCCAAGAGACCCAGTACTTC.

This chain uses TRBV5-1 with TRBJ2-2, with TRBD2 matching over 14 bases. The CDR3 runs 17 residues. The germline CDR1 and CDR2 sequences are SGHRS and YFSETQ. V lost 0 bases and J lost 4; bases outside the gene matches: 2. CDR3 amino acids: CASSLAGLAGVTGELFF. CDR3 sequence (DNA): TGCGCCAGCAGCTTGGCGGGACTAGCGGGAGTCACCGGGGAGCTGTTTTTT.

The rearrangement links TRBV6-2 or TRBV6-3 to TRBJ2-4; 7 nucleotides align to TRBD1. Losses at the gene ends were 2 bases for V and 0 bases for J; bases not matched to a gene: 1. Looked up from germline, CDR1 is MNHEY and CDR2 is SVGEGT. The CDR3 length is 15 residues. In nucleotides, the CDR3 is TGTGCCAGCAGTTACCGGGACAGAGCCAAAAACATTCAGTACTTC. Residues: CASSYRDRAKNIQYF.